The 5 T cell receptor beta chains in this list originate from one sample, sequenced in a study of identical twins. TCRdb reprocessed the 5' RACE reads via MiXCR and lists one record per CDR3 protein. The sample holds around 230,000 distinct CDR3 sequences, roughly a tenth seen once. The sequenced sample was memory (CD45RO+) T cells sorted from blood. These receptors were taken from a woman under 30 in good health.

This clonotype was counted ten times or more. The chain has TRBV7-2 and TRBJ2-3; 13 bases are shared with TRBD2. Trimming cost V 2 bases and J 4 bases; bases outside gene matches: 6. CDR1 is SGHTA, CDR2 FQGNSA, per germline. The CDR3 extends over 17 amino acids. CDR3 in DNA: TGTGCCAGCAGCTTAAGACTAGCGGGGGGAGTATCAGATACGCAGTATTTT. Translating it yields CASSLRLAGGVSDTQYF.

This clonotype showed up just a few times. V usage is TRBV20-1 and J usage is TRBJ2-7; a weak D match, TRBD1 (5 bases). Trimming cost V 5 bases and J 4 bases, with 18 bases left between them. This CDR3 is built from 14 residues. Germline-derived CDR1 and CDR2 are DFQATT and SNEGSKA (reference sequence). CDR3 in DNA: TGCAGTGCTGCTAAGGGGAATACGCCGTACGAGCAGTACTTC. It specifies CSAAKGNTPYEQYF.

The chain has TRBV5-1 and TRBJ2-3, with D perhaps matching TRBD1 (6 bases). The CDR3 has 15 amino acids. Trimming cost V 4 bases and J 0 bases, with 12 bases left between them. The germline V gene has CDR1 SGHRS and CDR2 YFSETQ. The CDR3 loop is CASSPGQPSTDTQYF. The CDR3 DNA reads TGCGCCAGCAGCCCCGGACAGCCTAGCACAGATACGCAGTATTTT.

This clonotype was observed many times. V usage is TRBV7-2 and J usage is TRBJ1-2, with D maybe TRBD1 (5 bases). Trimming stripped 2 bases from V and 3 bases from J, with 16 bases between. From germline, CDR1 is SGHTA and CDR2 FQGNSA. The CDR3 contains 16 residues. The CDR3 DNA reads TGTGCCAGCAGCTTATCCGGCAGGGAAGGGGACTATGGCTACACCTTC. It encodes CASSLSGREGDYGYTF.

This clonotype was found a few times. The chain uses TRBV5-1 and TRBJ1-3, with a weak D call TRBD1 (5 bases). With 2 bases removed from V and 4 bases from J, the gap between germline ends came to 16 bases. Germline V gives CDR1 SGHRS, CDR2 YFSETQ. CDR3 size: 16 residues. For the CDR3, the DNA is TGCGCCAGCAGCTTATTTGCCGGGACGGAGGGAAACACCATATATTTT. Its protein product is CASSLFAGTEGNTIYF. The entire variable domain, with the rest obtained from reference TRBV5-1 and TRBJ1-3, is as follows: KAGVTQTPRYLIKTRGQQVTLSCSPISGHRSVSWYQQTPGQGLQFLFEYFSETQRNKGNFPGRFSGRQFSNSRSEMNVSTLELGDSALYLCASSLFAGTEGNTIYFGEGSWLTVV.